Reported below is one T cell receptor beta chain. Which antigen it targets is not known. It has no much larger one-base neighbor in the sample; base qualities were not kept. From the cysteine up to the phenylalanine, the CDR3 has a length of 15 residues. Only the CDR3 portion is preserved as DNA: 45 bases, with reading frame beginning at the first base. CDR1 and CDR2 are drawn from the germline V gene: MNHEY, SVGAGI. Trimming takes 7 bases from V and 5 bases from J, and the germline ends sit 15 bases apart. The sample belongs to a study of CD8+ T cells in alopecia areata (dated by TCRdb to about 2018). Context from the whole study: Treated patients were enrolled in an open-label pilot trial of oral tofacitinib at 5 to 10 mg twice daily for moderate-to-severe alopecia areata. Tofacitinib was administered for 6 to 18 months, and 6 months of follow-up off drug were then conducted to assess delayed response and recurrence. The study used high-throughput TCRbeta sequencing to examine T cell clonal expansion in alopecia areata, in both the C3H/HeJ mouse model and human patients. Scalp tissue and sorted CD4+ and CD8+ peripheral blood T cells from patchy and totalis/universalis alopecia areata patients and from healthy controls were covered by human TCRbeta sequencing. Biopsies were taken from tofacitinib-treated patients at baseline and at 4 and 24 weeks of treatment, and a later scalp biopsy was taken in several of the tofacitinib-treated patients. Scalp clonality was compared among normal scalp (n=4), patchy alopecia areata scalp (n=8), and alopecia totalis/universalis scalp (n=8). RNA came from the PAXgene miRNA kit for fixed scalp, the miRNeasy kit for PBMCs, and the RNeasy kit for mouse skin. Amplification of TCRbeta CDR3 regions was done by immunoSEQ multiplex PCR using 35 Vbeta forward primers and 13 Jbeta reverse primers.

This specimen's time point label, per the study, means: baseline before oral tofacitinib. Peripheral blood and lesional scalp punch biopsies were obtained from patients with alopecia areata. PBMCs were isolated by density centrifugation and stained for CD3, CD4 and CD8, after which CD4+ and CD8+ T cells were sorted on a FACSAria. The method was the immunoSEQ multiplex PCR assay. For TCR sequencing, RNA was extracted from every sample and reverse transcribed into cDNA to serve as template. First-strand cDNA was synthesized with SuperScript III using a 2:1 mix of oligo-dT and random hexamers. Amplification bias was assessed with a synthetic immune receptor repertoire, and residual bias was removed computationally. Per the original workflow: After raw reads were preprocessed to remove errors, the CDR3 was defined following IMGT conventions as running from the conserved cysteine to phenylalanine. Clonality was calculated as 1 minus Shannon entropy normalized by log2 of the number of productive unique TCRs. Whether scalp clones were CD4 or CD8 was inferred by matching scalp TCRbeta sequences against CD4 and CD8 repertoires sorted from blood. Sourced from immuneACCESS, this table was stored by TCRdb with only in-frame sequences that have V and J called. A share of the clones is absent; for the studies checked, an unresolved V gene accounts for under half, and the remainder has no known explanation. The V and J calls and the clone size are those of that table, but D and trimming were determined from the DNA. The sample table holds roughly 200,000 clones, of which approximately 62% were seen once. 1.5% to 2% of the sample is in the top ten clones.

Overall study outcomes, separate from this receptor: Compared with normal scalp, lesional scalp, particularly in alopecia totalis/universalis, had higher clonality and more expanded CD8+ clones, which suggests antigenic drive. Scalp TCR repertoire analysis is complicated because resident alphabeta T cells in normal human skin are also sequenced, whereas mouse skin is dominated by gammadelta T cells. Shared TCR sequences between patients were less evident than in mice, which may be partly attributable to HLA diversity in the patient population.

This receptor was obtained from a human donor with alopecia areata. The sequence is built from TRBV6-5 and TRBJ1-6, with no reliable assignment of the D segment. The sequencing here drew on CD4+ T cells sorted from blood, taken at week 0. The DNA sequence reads TGTGCCAGCACCGAGGCTGGCGTACATAATTCACCCCTCCACTTT. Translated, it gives CASTEAGVHNSPLHF.